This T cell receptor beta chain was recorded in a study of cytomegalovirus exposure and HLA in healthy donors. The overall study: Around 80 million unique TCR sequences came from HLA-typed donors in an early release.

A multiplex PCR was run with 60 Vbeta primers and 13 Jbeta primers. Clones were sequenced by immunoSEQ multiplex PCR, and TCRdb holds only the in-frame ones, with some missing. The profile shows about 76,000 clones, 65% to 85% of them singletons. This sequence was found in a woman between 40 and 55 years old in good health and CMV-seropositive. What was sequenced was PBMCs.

The CDR3 DNA is TGTGCCAGCAGCCCCCAGCGGGAAGAGCAGTTCTTC. This gives the protein CASSPQREEQFF. This rearrangement joins TRBV7-9 to TRBJ2-1; the match to TRBD2 covers 7 bases. Germline CDR1 and CDR2: SEHNR and FQNEAQ (reference sequence). Losses at the gene ends were 5 bases for V and 10 bases for J; bases not matched to a gene: 5. This CDR3 contains 12 residues.